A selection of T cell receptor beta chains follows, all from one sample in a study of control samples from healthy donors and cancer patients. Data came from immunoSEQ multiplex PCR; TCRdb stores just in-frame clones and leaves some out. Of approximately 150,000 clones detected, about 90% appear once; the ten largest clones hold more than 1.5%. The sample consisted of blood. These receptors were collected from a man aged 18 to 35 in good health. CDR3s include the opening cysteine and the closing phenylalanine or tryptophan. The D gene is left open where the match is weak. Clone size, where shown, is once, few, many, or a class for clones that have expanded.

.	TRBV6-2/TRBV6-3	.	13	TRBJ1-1	TGTGCCAGCAGTTACGAGGGGAACACTGAAGCTTTCTTT	CASSYEGNTEAFF
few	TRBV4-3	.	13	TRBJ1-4	TGCGCCAGCGCCGAAGGGAGGGGTGAAAAACTGTTTTTT	CASAEGRGEKLFF
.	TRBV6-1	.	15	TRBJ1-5	TGTGCCAGCAGTGAGAAAGGGGCAGAGAATCAGCCCCAGCATTTT	CASSEKGAENQPQHF
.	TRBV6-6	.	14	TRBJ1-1	TGTGCCAGCAGCCTCAGGAGGTCGGACACTGAAGCTTTCTTT	CASSLRRSDTEAFF
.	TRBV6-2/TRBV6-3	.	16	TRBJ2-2	TGTGCCAGCACCCCCCTCCTATGGACAGACACCGGGGAGCTGTTTTTT	CASTPLLWTDTGELFF
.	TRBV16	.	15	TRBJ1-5	TGTGCCAGCAGCCAAATTGGACGGAAGAATCAGCCCCAGCATTTT	CASSQIGRKNQPQHF
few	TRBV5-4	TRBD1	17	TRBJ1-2	TGTGCCAGCAGCCGGAAGACAACAGGGGGGACTAACTATGGCTACACCTTC	CASSRKTTGGTNYGYTF
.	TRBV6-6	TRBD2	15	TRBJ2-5	TGTGCCAGCACCGTACCGGGACTAGCCCAAGAGACCCAGTACTTC	CASTVPGLAQETQYF
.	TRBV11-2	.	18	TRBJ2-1	TGTGCCAGCACCCCCGAGGGGGCCGGGACTACCTCCTACAATGAGCAGTTCTTC	CASTPEGAGTTSYNEQFF
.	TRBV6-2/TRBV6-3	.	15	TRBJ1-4	TGTGCCAGCAGTTTTACTGCAGCCGGTAATGAAAAACTGTTTTTT	CASSFTAAGNEKLFF
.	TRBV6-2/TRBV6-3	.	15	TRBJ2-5	TGTGCCAGCAGTCCCGTTGGAGGGGGTCTCGAGACCCAGTACTTC	CASSPVGGGLETQYF
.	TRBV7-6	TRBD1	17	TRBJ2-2	TGTGCCAGCAGCCCGAGACAGGGGCTGGCGAACACCGGGGAGCTGTTTTTT	CASSPRQGLANTGELFF
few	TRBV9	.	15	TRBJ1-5	TGTGCCAGCAGCGGACGGGACGGCCCTAATCAGCCCCAGCATTTT	CASSGRDGPNQPQHF
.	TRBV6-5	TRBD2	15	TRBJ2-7	TGTGCCAGCTCCCTGACTAGCGGGGGTTCCTACGAGCAGTACTTC	CASSLTSGGSYEQYF
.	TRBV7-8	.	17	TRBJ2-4	TGTGCCAGCAGCTTAGGACGGGGGCGCGGGGCCAAAAACATTCAGTACTTC	CASSLGRGRGAKNIQYF
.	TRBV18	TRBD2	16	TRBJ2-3	TGTGCCAGCTCACGGACTAGCGGGGGTAGCACAGATACGCAGTATTTT	CASSRTSGGSTDTQYF
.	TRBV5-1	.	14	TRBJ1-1	TGCGCCAGCAGCTTTAACGCTCTAGCAAGTGAAGCTTTCTTT	CASSFNALASEAFF
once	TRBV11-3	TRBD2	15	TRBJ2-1	TGTGCCAGCAGCCTAGCGGGGGGCTCCTACAATGAGCAGTTCTTC	CASSLAGGSYNEQFF
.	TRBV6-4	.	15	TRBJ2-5	TGTGCCAGGATTTCCCGGGACGCCTACCAAGAGACCCAGTACTTC	CARISRDAYQETQYF
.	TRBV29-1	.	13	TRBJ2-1	TGCAGCGTTGTAGCAGGGCCCTACAATGAGCAGTTCTTC	CSVVAGPYNEQFF
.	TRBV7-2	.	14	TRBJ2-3	TGTGCCAGCAGAAGGGACACCCGCACAGATACGCAGTATTTT	CASRRDTRTDTQYF
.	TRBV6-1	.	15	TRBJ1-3	TGTGCCAGCAGTGAGGACGGAACCTCTGGAAACACCATATATTTT	CASSEDGTSGNTIYF